The 27 T cell receptor beta chains listed next were all sequenced from one sample in a study of response to subunit inactivated influenza vaccine. TCRdb re-analysed the RT-PCR reads in MiXCR, keeping a single row per CDR3 protein. This table has around 530,000 distinct CDR3 sequences, about 11% appearing once. The sample here was PBMCs from blood, taken on the day of vaccination. The receptors come from a man over 45 who received an inactivated influenza vaccine.

In this sample, this clonotype turned up a few times. V and J are TRBV5-1 and TRBJ2-7; perhaps TRBD1 as D (6 bases). CDR3 length equals 13 residues. From germline, CDR1 is SGHRS and CDR2 YFSETQ. Between the trimmed V and J ends, which lost 4 bases and 5 bases, there was a span of 13 bases. CDR3 nucleotide sequence: TGCGCCAGCAGCCCAAGTACAGGGAACGAGCAGTACTTC. This sequence encodes CASSPSTGNEQYF.

The J gene is TRBJ2-1, the V gene TRBV7-2; D ambiguous. V was pared by 5 bases and J by 5 bases, with 10 bases between. This CDR3 spans 13 amino acids. Germline V CDR1 and CDR2: SGHTA, FQGNSA. In nucleotides, the CDR3 is TGTGCCAGCAGCAGTAGCAGTAACAATGAGCAGTTCTTC. This encodes CASSSSSNNEQFF.

This clonotype was detected a few times. This sequence joins TRBV11-2 and TRBJ2-1; 9 bases are a match to TRBD2. Unmatched junction bases numbered 9, after V lost 0 bases and J lost 3 bases. The CDR3 is made up of 18 amino acids. The germline gives CDR1 SGHAT, CDR2 FQNNGV. CDR3 in DNA: TGTGCCAGCAGCTTAGAGGTGACTAGCGGAATATTCTACAATGAGCAGTTCTTC. It codes for CASSLEVTSGIFYNEQFF.

This clonotype was detected a few times. This rearrangement joins TRBV5-1 to TRBJ2-5, with D maybe TRBD2 (6 bases). Germline CDR1 reads SGHRS; CDR2 reads YFSETQ. The CDR3 length is 15 residues. Trimming pared 0 bases from V and 6 bases from J, leaving 15 bases between. The CDR3 sequence is CASSLAEGGWKTQYF. DNA of the CDR3: TGCGCCAGCAGCTTGGCGGAAGGAGGGTGGAAGACCCAGTACTTC.

This clonotype has a handful of counts. The chain recombines TRBV5-1 with TRBJ1-4; D remains unclear. With 6 bases removed from V and 8 bases from J, the gap between germline ends came to 8 bases. CDR1 is SGHRS and CDR2 is YFSETQ in the germline V gene. CDR3 length: 11 residues. The CDR3, as DNA: TGCGCCAGCAAAGAATCGGAAAAACTGTTTTTT. Its protein is CASKESEKLFF.

This clonotype occurred many times. The chain has TRBV3-1 and TRBJ2-3; D perhaps matches TRBD2 (6 bases). The CDR3 has 14 amino acids. V lost 1 base and J lost 6, with 11 bases in between. Germline values: CDR1 LGHDT, CDR2 YNNKEL (reference sequence). CDR3 region: CASSQGTSRDTQYF. The CDR3 DNA follows: TGTGCCAGCAGCCAAGGTACTAGCCGGGATACGCAGTATTTT.

The chain uses TRBV20-1 and TRBJ1-5; D unclear. Trimming removed 3 bases at V and 0 bases at J, with 9 bases between. The CDR3 has 14 residues. The germline V gene encodes CDR1 DFQATT and CDR2 SNEGSKA (reference sequence). In nucleotides, the CDR3 is TGCAGTGCTAGTGCAGAATCTAGCAATCAGCCCCAGCATTTT. As protein: CSASAESSNQPQHF.

The chain joins TRBV21-1 to TRBJ2-2; the D call TRBD1 from the table was never checked on the DNA. TRBV21-1 is a documented pseudogene. The CDR3 contains 16 residues. CDR3 region: CASSKAGAANTGELFF. The CDR3, as DNA: TGTGCCAGCAGCAAAGCCGGCGCAGCAAACACCGGGGAGCTGTTTTTT.

The chain joins TRBV27 to TRBJ2-3; D is unresolved. Germline V lookup: CDR1 MNHEY, CDR2 SMNVEV (reference sequence). Trimming stripped 0 bases from V and 3 bases from J, with 13 bases between. The CDR3 loop spans 16 amino acids. The CDR3 reads CASSLSAGMRTDTQYF. The CDR3 DNA reads as TGTGCCAGCAGTTTATCAGCTGGGATGAGGACAGATACGCAGTATTTT.

This chain connects TRBV12-3 or TRBV12-4 to TRBJ1-5; weak D call: TRBD1 (6 bases). Trimming took off 4 bases at V and 0 bases at J, with 7 bases between the two ends. CDR3 length: 14 residues. This CDR3 is CASSWGLSNQPQHF. The CDR3 region has the DNA TGTGCCAGCAGTTGGGGGCTTAGCAATCAGCCCCAGCATTTT.

The rearrangement uses TRBV5-6 and TRBJ2-1, with 8 bases that match TRBD2. Unmatched junction bases numbered 11, after V lost 4 bases and J lost 5 bases. The CDR3 sequence is 16 residues long. CDR1 is SGHDT, CDR2 YYEEEE, per germline. The chain's CDR3 is CASSRGVGGRNNEQFF. In DNA, the CDR3 is TGTGCCAGCAGCCGAGGTGTCGGCGGGAGGAACAATGAGCAGTTCTTC.

This sequence joins TRBV28 and TRBJ2-2; 13 bases are a match to TRBD2. Losses at the gene ends were 5 bases for V and 5 bases for J; bases not matched to a gene: 8. This CDR3 spans 17 amino acids. Germline V lookup: CDR1 MDHEN, CDR2 SYDVKM. This CDR3 reads CASSQLAGGPVTGELFF. The CDR3 DNA reads TGTGCCAGCAGTCAACTAGCGGGAGGGCCTGTGACCGGGGAGCTGTTTTTT.

This clonotype was seen at least ten times. The rearrangement uses TRBV28 and TRBJ2-7; 12 positions match TRBD2. The V gene's germline CDR1 is MDHEN and CDR2 SYDVKM. V was clipped by 5 bases and J by 6 bases; unmatched bases: 5. This CDR3 has 14 residues. The CDR3 nucleotides read TGTGCCAGCAGTCCTAGCGGGAGGGCGCGCGAGCAGTACTTC. It encodes CASSPSGRAREQYF.

This clonotype was detected only a few times. This chain uses TRBV5-6 with TRBJ2-1; no firm D call. This CDR3 contains 16 residues. Trimming pared 1 base from V and 0 bases from J, leaving 11 bases between. CDR1 and CDR2 (germline): SGHDT, YYEEEE. CDR3 in amino acids: CASSLTEYSSYNEQFF. The CDR3 DNA reads TGTGCCAGCAGCTTGACAGAATATAGCTCCTACAATGAGCAGTTCTTC.

In its sample, this clonotype was seen many times. The CDR3 reads CSARITGGRWAGELFF. CDR3 DNA: TGCAGTGCTAGGATTACAGGGGGCCGGTGGGCCGGGGAGCTGTTTTTT. V usage is TRBV20-1 and J usage is TRBJ2-2; 9 bases align to TRBD1. In germline, CDR1 is DFQATT, CDR2 SNEGSKA (reference sequence). The CDR3 covers 16 residues. With V trimmed by 3 bases and J by 6 bases, 11 bases remained unmatched.

The table lists this clonotype with a few counts. The genes are TRBV7-2 and TRBJ2-1; D assignment may be TRBD1 or TRBD2 (5 bases each). The CDR3 covers 14 residues. Germline V gives CDR1 SGHTA, CDR2 FQGNSA. V gave up 1 base and J gave up 12 bases, with 16 bases separating them. The CDR3 nucleotides are TGTGCCAGCAGCTTAGATCTATTGGGACGACCGCAGTTCTTC. Protein product: CASSLDLLGRPQFF.

J is TRBJ2-7 and V is TRBV20-1, with 7 bases matching TRBD2. CDR3 length: 14 residues. V shed 4 bases and J 2 bases; nucleotides not matched to a gene: 8. Germline V CDR1 and CDR2: DFQATT, SNEGSKA (reference sequence). CDR3 region: CSATSRGSPYEQYF. The DNA of the CDR3 is TGCAGTGCTACCTCTCGCGGGAGCCCCTACGAGCAGTACTTC.

V usage is TRBV19 and J usage is TRBJ2-1; no definite D call. Trimming removed 3 bases from V and 0 bases from J, with 6 bases in between. Per germline, CDR1 LNHDA and CDR2 SQIVND (reference sequence). The CDR3 is made up of 14 amino acids. The CDR3 region has the DNA TGTGCCAGTAGTATTGCGAGCTCCTACAATGAGCAGTTCTTC. Its protein is CASSIASSYNEQFF.

This clonotype was seen a handful of times. The chain combines TRBV20-1 with TRBJ2-4; 10 nucleotides match TRBD1. The V gene's germline CDR1 is DFQATT and CDR2 SNEGSKA (reference sequence). After removal of 7 bases from V and 0 bases from J, the junction contained 21 bases not matched to a gene. The CDR3 has 20 amino acids. DNA of the CDR3: TGCAGTGTTCGAGCTACGGGACAGGGGCCGATCGAACTAGCCAAAAACATTCAGTACTTC. As protein: CSVRATGQGPIELAKNIQYF.

This rearrangement joins TRBV7-9 to TRBJ2-3, with TRBD2 matching 10 bases. Trimming took 5 bases from V and 4 from J; bases not matched to a gene: 6. The CDR3 sequence is 15 residues long. Germline lookup yields CDR1 SEHNR and CDR2 FQNEAQ (reference sequence). The CDR3 loop is CASSPGTSVPDTQYF. For the CDR3, the DNA is TGTGCCAGCAGCCCCGGGACTAGCGTGCCAGATACGCAGTATTTT. Together with reference TRBV7-9 and TRBJ2-3, the CDR3 gives the full variable domain: DTGVSQNPRHKITKRGQNVTFRCDPISEHNRLYWYRQTLGQGPEFLTYFQNEAQLEKSRLLSDRFSAERPKGSFSTLEIQRTEQGDSAMYLCASSPGTSVPDTQYFGPGTRLTVL.

This clonotype was detected a few times. The CDR3 reads CASSPRGLASDEQYF. Here the CDR3 DNA reads TGTGCCAGCAGCCCGCGGGGACTTGCTTCCGACGAGCAGTACTTC. V usage is TRBV7-9 and J usage is TRBJ2-7, with D tentatively TRBD2 (6 bases). Germline CDR1 is SEHNR and CDR2 is FQNEAQ (reference sequence). CDR3 length: 15 amino acids. Between the trimmed V and J ends, which lost 5 bases and 5 bases, there was a span of 19 bases.

The chain has TRBV20-1 and TRBJ2-1; no clear D gene. The CDR3 is 11 residues long. Germline lookup yields CDR1 DFQATT and CDR2 SNEGSKA (reference sequence). V lost 8 bases and J lost 4, with 9 bases in between. Here the CDR3 DNA reads TGCAGTTGGGGTCCATACAATGAGCAGTTCTTC. Its protein is CSWGPYNEQFF.

J is TRBJ2-3 and V is TRBV9; 11 bases are a match to TRBD2. Germline assignment: CDR1 SGDLS and CDR2 YYNGEE. CDR3 length equals 15 residues. Trimming cost V 3 bases and J 2 bases; bases outside gene matches: 2. CDR3 bases: TGTGCCAGCAGCGCGGGACTAGCGGACACAGATACGCAGTATTTT. This codes for CASSAGLADTDTQYF.

This clonotype showed up just a few times. The chain couples TRBV3-1 to TRBJ2-5, with no clear D. The CDR3 consists of 11 residues. V lost 4 bases, J lost 5 bases, and 5 bases lay in between. From germline, CDR1 is LGHDT and CDR2 YNNKEL (reference sequence). The CDR3 protein is CASSRWETQYF. The CDR3 nucleotides read TGTGCCAGCAGCCGATGGGAGACCCAGTACTTC.

This clonotype was recorded at least ten times. The genes are TRBV11-2 and TRBJ2-2, with D unclear. CDR1 and CDR2 (germline): SGHAT, FQNNGV. Between the trimmed V and J ends, which lost 2 bases and 6 bases, there was a span of 4 bases. CDR3 size: 12 residues. CDR3 in DNA: TGTGCCAGCAGCTTACTCTCCGGGGAGCTGTTTTTT. As protein: CASSLLSGELFF.

This clonotype turned up a few times. This chain connects TRBV19 to TRBJ2-1, with TRBD2 matching over 9 bases. This CDR3 is built from 15 residues. Trimming cost V 3 bases and J 2 bases; bases outside gene matches: 2. The germline V gene encodes CDR1 LNHDA and CDR2 SQIVND (reference sequence). The CDR3 DNA follows: TGTGCCAGTAGTATCGCTAGCGGGGCCTACAATGAGCAGTTCTTC. It codes for CASSIASGAYNEQFF.

Only a few counts were recorded for this clonotype. This chain uses TRBV2 with TRBJ2-3; 10 bases align to TRBD2. Germline V gives CDR1 SNHLY, CDR2 FYNNEI. V gave up 10 bases and J gave up 5 bases; unmatched junction bases: 12. This CDR3 has 15 residues. The CDR3: CATQRGTSVGDTQYF. The CDR3 nucleotides are TGTGCCACCCAGCGAGGGACTAGCGTTGGAGATACGCAGTATTTT.